This TCR beta chain is from a study of human T cells and chemical hapten exposure (TCRdb year 2021). Regarding the research as a whole: For sensitization, 2% DPC in acetone was applied to a roughly 2 cm by roughly 2 cm area of upper inner arm skin. Throughout the study period of 20 to 30 weeks, patients also received therapeutic DPC doses to the scalp every week. Patch tests used Finn chambers with 0.01% DPC on the upper back, scored after 6 days by International Contact Dermatitis Research Group standards. The patient cohort, mostly female, included alopecia areata with under or over 50% scalp involvement, alopecia totalis and alopecia universalis. Libraries were combined into a pool for sequencing, and differences in TCR yield between samples came mainly from small differences in library volumes within the pool. In alopecia patients, the study followed how the peripheral blood TCR repertoire changed in vivo over primary and secondary sensitization to diphenylcyclopropenone (DPC), a hapten. Blood samples were taken from patients before sensitization (week 0) and at 2, 6 and about 24 weeks after DPC sensitization. Around 30 alopecia patients provided blood for TCR sequencing at one to four time points (pre-sensitization, 2, 6 and 24 weeks).

This clonotype was seen only a few times. Its specific antigen is unknown. The sample holds no much larger clone one base away, and base qualities are not on file. The germline V gene (reference sequence) specifies LNHDA as CDR1 and SQIVND as CDR2. V is cut by 6 bases and J by 5 bases, and the space between the germline ends is 20 bases. From the cysteine up to the phenylalanine, the CDR3 has a length of 16 residues. Only CDR3 DNA remains: 48 bases, in frame from the first base. What this sample's time point label stands for: patch test 2, 6 weeks after DPC sensitization. The treatment or condition label on this specimen signifies: therapeutic diphenylcyclopropenone sensitization with weekly scalp DPC. At every patch-test visit, the blood draw took place before the patch test was put on. Eligible patients were aged 18 to 70, diagnosed with alopecia, deemed suitable for DPC therapy, and excluded if pregnant. Total RNA was extracted from unfractionated whole blood collected in Tempus Blood RNA tubes.

The method was RACE. These reads were obtained on a NextSeq 500. Library preparation attached unique molecular identifiers to individual cDNA molecules for quantitative, reproducible TCR counting. Each blood RNA sample was used to sequence both TCR alpha and TCR beta chains. The study's own analysis went as follows. A median of roughly 98,000 TCRs per sample was observed, with a range of 23,224 to 690,600. The Decombinator software suite was used to annotate V, J and CDR3 in the TCR reads. Every sample was subsampled to the same number of TCRs (28,000) for the PS versus PT1 abundance plots. Expanded TCRs were defined as absent before sensitization and observed at least eight times at the 2-week time point. TCRdb applied fastp at Q25 and MiXCR to the public reads, then kept only in-frame beta chains. One record per CDR3 amino acid sequence lists the most common genes and DNA. It is TCRdb's table, rather than the study itself, that gives the V and J calls and clone size. Within this sample are approximately 68,000 distinct CDR3 sequences, with around 7.9% of them counted one time only. The biggest ten clones account for 3% to 4.5% of the sample.

The full study reports these points: Alopecia, a presumed autoimmune disease, was present in all patients, so the immune response of the patients might differ from that of healthy individuals. After repeated subsampling, the strength of the expansion versus patch-test correlation and the threshold at which it became significant changed. No change with DPC sensitization was found in the number of TCRs above 1 in 1000 frequency, and no evidence of global repertoire structure alterations was found. A positive correlation was found between the number of PT1 expanded TCRs and patch test score, with significance reached at thresholds 8, 16 and 32 but not 4. Compared with pre-sensitization or healthy control sets, expanded TCRs formed significantly more large CDR3 similarity clusters, which is consistent with antigen-driven responses.

This clonotype was obtained from a woman between 45 and 65 years old with alopecia areata. Some clones in this sample may be carry-over from other donors' samples. Recombination linked TRBV19 to TRBJ2-1, with no confidently assigned D gene. Here the sequenced sample was whole blood, taken in connection with sensitization to the hapten diphenylcyclopropenone (DPC). CDR3 region: CASSPLGVGNDNEQFF. Read as DNA, the sequence is TGTGCCAGTAGCCCCCTTGGTGTTGGGAATGACAATGAGCAGTTCTTC.